A selection of T cell receptor beta chains follows, all from one sample in a study of shared clonotypes between healthy human individuals. Clones were read by immunoSEQ multiplex PCR, and TCRdb kept only the in-frame ones, dropping some. The sample comprises 600,000 to 800,000 clones, 72% of which are singletons, and under 2% rests with the top ten. The specimen was memory CD4+ T cells sorted from blood. The source of these receptors is a woman in her 30s in good health. The CDR3 runs from the conserved cysteine through the conserved F or W. The D gene is left open where the match is weak. The size field is filled for only some rows; it gives once, few, many or a size class.

TRBJ2-2,.,once,14,TRBV2,TGTGCCAGCAGGTCCAGGCCTAACACCGGGGAGCTGTTTTTT,CASRSRPNTGELFF
TRBJ1-3,.,.,16,TRBV4-1,TGCGCCAGCAGCCAAGTCGTGGTTTCCTCTGGAAACACCATATATTTT,CASSQVVVSSGNTIYF
TRBJ1-1,TRBD1,.,16,TRBV7-2,TGTGCCAGCAGCCGAGGACAGGGGAGTCGATTCTCCGAGGCTTTCTTT,CASSRGQGSRFSEAFF
TRBJ2-7,TRBD1,.,14,TRBV4-1,TGCGCCAGCAGCCAAGGGACAGGGGGCTTCGAGCAGTACTTC,CASSQGTGGFEQYF
TRBJ1-5,TRBD1,few,14,TRBV5-5,TGTGCCAGCAGCTTACGGGACAGAGATCAGCCCCAGCATTTT,CASSLRDRDQPQHF
TRBJ2-3,TRBD2,.,15,TRBV5-6,TGTGCCAGCAGCTTTCGGACTAGCTCGCCAGATACGCAGTATTTT,CASSFRTSSPDTQYF
TRBJ2-5,TRBD2,.,16,TRBV4-1,TGCGCCAGCAGCCCCACCGAAGCGGGAGGGCTAGAGACCCAGTACTTC,CASSPTEAGGLETQYF
TRBJ2-1,TRBD1,.,16,TRBV5-4,TGTGCCAGCAGCTTGGACGGGGCAGGGACAGGGAATGAGCAGTTCTTC,CASSLDGAGTGNEQFF
TRBJ1-1,TRBD1,few,13,TRBV6-1,TGTGCCAGCAGCCGGGACAGGGGCACTGAAGCTTTCTTT,CASSRDRGTEAFF
TRBJ1-5,.,.,12,TRBV28,TGTGCCAGCTCCAGGGGCAATCAGCCCCAGCATTTT,CASSRGNQPQHF
TRBJ2-5,.,.,19,TRBV5-4,TGTGCCAGCAGCTTCTACCAGGGGGGAAGCGCTCCGTACAAAGAGACCCAGTACTTC,CASSFYQGGSAPYKETQYF
TRBJ2-1,.,few,15,TRBV27,TGTGCCAGCAGTCCGAGGGGGACTATTATGAATGAGCAGTTCTTC,CASSPRGTIMNEQFF
TRBJ2-5,.,.,14,TRBV5-1,TGCGCCAGCAGCTTGGCCCTCCCCGGGGAGACCCAGTACTTC,CASSLALPGETQYF
TRBJ1-1,.,.,13,TRBV18,TGTGCCAGCTCACCCAATTCGAACACTGAAGCTTTCTTT,CASSPNSNTEAFF
TRBJ2-7,.,.,16,TRBV7-8,TGTGCCAGCAGCTTAGCCGCTGGACTTCGCTCCTACGAGCAGTACTTC,CASSLAAGLRSYEQYF
TRBJ1-5,TRBD1,.,15,TRBV19,TGTGCCAGTAGTATTCTCACAGGGGAACATCAGCCCCAGCATTTT,CASSILTGEHQPQHF
TRBJ2-2,TRBD2,.,16,TRBV7-9,TGTGCCGGCCAAGGAAACGCGGGAGGGAACACCGGGGAGCTGTTTTTT,CAGQGNAGGNTGELFF
TRBJ2-7,TRBD2,.,16,TRBV7-8,TGTGCCAGCAGCTTAACAACGGGAGGCGGGGCCTACGAGCAGTACTTC,CASSLTTGGGAYEQYF
TRBJ2-7,.,.,13,TRBV18,TGTGCCAGCTCACCCCAGGAACTTGGCGAGCAGTACTTC,CASSPQELGEQYF
TRBJ2-2,.,.,15,TRBV7-9,TGTGCCAGCAGCTTAAGGCAAGCGAACACCGGGGAGCTGTTTTTT,CASSLRQANTGELFF
TRBJ2-7,.,many,12,TRBV29-1,TGCAGCGTTTGGGACACACCCTACGAGCAGTACTTC,CSVWDTPYEQYF
TRBJ2-1,TRBD2,.,16,TRBV7-8,TGTGCCAGCAGCTTAGTTTTGACTAGCGGGAGCAATGAGCAGTTCTTC,CASSLVLTSGSNEQFF
TRBJ2-3,TRBD1,.,17,TRBV5-1,TGCGCCAGCAGCCGCAATCTGGCCGGACAGGGCACAGATACGCAGTATTTT,CASSRNLAGQGTDTQYF
TRBJ2-7,TRBD2,.,15,TRBV18,TGTGCCAGCTCACCGACTAGCGGAGGCGCCTACGAGCAGTACTTC,CASSPTSGGAYEQYF
TRBJ2-3,TRBD2,.,16,TRBV28,TGTGCCAGCAGTTTATTATCTAGCGGGAGAGCGTATACGCAGTATTTT,CASSLLSSGRAYTQYF
TRBJ2-7,TRBD2,.,15,TRBV10-1,TGCGCCAGCAGTGAAGCGCTAGCGGGAGCCGTCGAGCAGTACTTC,CASSEALAGAVEQYF
TRBJ2-6,.,few,14,TRBV21-1,TGTGCCAGCAGCAAAGCGCCGTTCAGACAAGTAGTCGCTTTC,CASSKAPFRQVVAF
TRBJ2-7,TRBD1,many,15,TRBV4-1,TGCGCCAGCAGCCAATCCGGGACAGGGGTCCACGAGCAGTACTTC,CASSQSGTGVHEQYF
TRBJ1-5,.,.,14,TRBV2,TGTGCCAGCAGTGAAGCGCATGAACAGCAGCCCCAGCATTTT,CASSEAHEQQPQHF
TRBJ2-1,TRBD2,.,16,TRBV6-4,TGTGCCAGCAGCTTATCCGGGACTAGCGGTTACAATGAGCAGTTCTTC,CASSLSGTSGYNEQFF
TRBJ2-3,.,few,15,TRBV5-1,TGCGCCAGCAGCGCGGACAGCACTAGCACAGATACGCAGTATTTT,CASSADSTSTDTQYF
TRBJ2-3,.,.,11,TRBV20-1,TGCAGTGCTCCGGACACAGATACGCAGTATTTT,CSAPDTDTQYF
TRBJ2-3,.,once,12,TRBV5-1,TGCGCCAGCAGCTTGGTCCCAGATACGCAGTATTTT,CASSLVPDTQYF
TRBJ2-3,.,.,13,TRBV6-6,TGTGCCACCGTGGGGACCTCCACAGATACGCAGTATTTT,CATVGTSTDTQYF
TRBJ2-7,TRBD2,.,14,TRBV6-5,TGTGCCAGCACCCGGACTAGAGGGGTCGACGAGCAGTACTTC,CASTRTRGVDEQYF
TRBJ2-3,TRBD2,.,15,TRBV5-1,TGCGCCAGCAGCTTGACTAGCGGGATTGGGGCTACGCAGTATTTT,CASSLTSGIGATQYF
TRBJ2-7,TRBD2,.,16,TRBV5-1,TGCGCCAGCAGCTCACCGGGACTAGCGGGAGCCGGCGAGCAGTACTTC,CASSSPGLAGAGEQYF
TRBJ2-1,.,.,21,TRBV10-3,TGTGCCATCAGTGCCAGCACAGGGCGAGCCACCTCAGGGAGCTCCTACAATGAGCAGTTCTTC,CAISASTGRATSGSSYNEQFF
TRBJ1-3,.,.,15,TRBV25-1,TGTGCCAGCACTAGTACAGGGTCTACTGGAAACACCATATATTTT,CASTSTGSTGNTIYF
TRBJ2-1,TRBD2,.,16,TRBV7-2,TGTGCCAGCAGCCCCTTTCTCCCGGGATGGGGGGGTGAGCAGTTCTTC,CASSPFLPGWGGEQFF
TRBJ1-5,.,few,16,TRBV5-6,TGTGCCAGCAGCTTGGGGCCCCCACATGGGGATCAGCCCCAGCATTTT,CASSLGPPHGDQPQHF
TRBJ2-7,TRBD2,once,14,TRBV5-1,TGCGCCAGCAGCCAGGGACTAATTTCAGGGGAGCAGTACTTC,CASSQGLISGEQYF
TRBJ2-3,TRBD2,.,20,TRBV18,TGTGCCAGCTCACCCCGACAGCCCAGGAGAGCGGGATCTCAAACGGATACGCAGTATTTT,CASSPRQPRRAGSQTDTQYF
TRBJ2-1,.,.,17,TRBV15,TGTGCAACAACCACCGCGGCAGGGCTATTCTCCTACAATGAGCAGTTCTTC,CATTTAAGLFSYNEQFF
TRBJ2-1,.,.,17,TRBV5-1,TGCGCCAGCAGCCTGAATCCGACAGCTAACTCCTACAATGAGCAGTTCTTC,CASSLNPTANSYNEQFF
TRBJ2-7,TRBD2,.,14,TRBV6-5,TGTGCCAGCAGACCGGGACTAGCGAGATACGAGCAGTACTTC,CASRPGLARYEQYF
TRBJ2-1,TRBD1,.,15,TRBV5-1,TGCGCCAGCAGCTTGGAACAGGGGACCTACAATGAGCAGTTCTTC,CASSLEQGTYNEQFF
TRBJ2-7,.,.,15,TRBV2,TGTGCCAGCAGTGGGGACTCTAGGAGCTCCTACGAGCAGTACTTC,CASSGDSRSSYEQYF
TRBJ1-5,.,.,17,TRBV9,TGTGCCAGCAGCGTAGGACCGGGCCACGGGGCGGATCAGCCCCAGCATTTT,CASSVGPGHGADQPQHF
TRBJ1-5,TRBD1,.,16,TRBV10-2,TGCGCCAGCAGTGAGTCTTTGACAGGGGGCCATCAGCCCCAGCATTTT,CASSESLTGGHQPQHF
TRBJ2-1,TRBD2,once,13,TRBV7-8,TGTGCCAGCAGGGGGGGGGCCTACAATGAGCAGTTCTTC,CASRGGAYNEQFF
TRBJ2-3,.,.,16,TRBV7-8,TGTGCCAGCAGCTTAGGAGCTAGTTTGAGCACAGATACGCAGTATTTT,CASSLGASLSTDTQYF
TRBJ1-5,.,.,14,TRBV27,TGTGCCAGCAGTTTGAGGGGGGTCAATCAGCCCCAGCATTTT,CASSLRGVNQPQHF
TRBJ2-1,.,few,14,TRBV5-1,TGCGCCAGCAGCTTGGCCGAGATTTACAATGAGCAGTTCTTC,CASSLAEIYNEQFF
TRBJ2-2,.,.,18,TRBV5-1,TGCGCCAGCAGCCCGGGGGATGGGGGGCGCGTTCTCGCCGGGGAGCTGTTTTTT,CASSPGDGGRVLAGELFF
TRBJ1-2,TRBD1,.,13,TRBV28,TGTGCCAGCAGTTTGGACAGGGTTGGTGGCTACACCTTC,CASSLDRVGGYTF
TRBJ2-7,.,few,14,TRBV6-1,TGTGCCAGCCCCTTTCGGGGAATTGGTTACGAGCAGTACTTC,CASPFRGIGYEQYF
TRBJ2-7,.,.,12,TRBV2,TGTGCCAGCAGTGTCAACAGTCGCGAGCAGTACTTC,CASSVNSREQYF
TRBJ2-1,.,.,18,TRBV4-1,TGCGCCAGCAGCCAGGGGCCCGGGAGATTACGGGCCTACAATGAGCAGTTCTTC,CASSQGPGRLRAYNEQFF